The clone carrying this TCR beta chain has only a few counts. The antigen is not known. Built from TCR beta cDNA, the libraries had unique molecular identifiers in them. MiXCR was run by TCRdb on the PCR reads, yielding one entry per CDR3 protein. In the table there are 700,000 to 800,000 distinct CDR3 sequences, approximately 30% of which are singletons. These data are taken from a study of post-analysis software for immune sequencing data. Study results and caveats: Batch-matched samples strongly co-clustered by F measure. In multiple sclerosis, normalized Chao1 diversity was significantly below that of controls. Four or five TRBV segments (TRBV5-6, TRBV5-1 and TRBV20-1 among them) occurred more frequently in patients than in controls.

Per the germline V gene, CDR1 is SQVTM and CDR2 is ANQGSEA. The CDR3 extends over 14 amino acids. V lost 3 bases, J lost 4 bases, and 3 bases stayed unmatched. The sequenced material came from blood. The sequence was collected from a girl aged 5 to 17 with multiple sclerosis. The chain recombines TRBV29-1 with TRBJ2-1, with 10 bases matching TRBD1. This chain's CDR3 is CSVERDRGYNEQFF. DNA for the CDR3: TGCAGCGTTGAGCGGGACAGGGGTTACAATGAGCAGTTCTTC.